This section outlines one T cell receptor beta chain sequence together with its context. What antigen it recognizes has not been identified. Per-nucleotide qualities are absent, and no much larger clonotype sits a single base away. The data stem from a study of cytomegalovirus exposure and HLA in healthy donors (dated by TCRdb to 2015 to 2018). Context from the whole study: The 700 or so repertoires of the first cohort and the 120 validation repertoires were produced on the same platform, according to a later analysis. To predict cytomegalovirus infection status, the study combined high-throughput TCR immunosequencing, statistical association of individual TCRs with disease status, and machine learning. The aim of the study was to test whether cataloging public T cell receptors could identify signatures of past pathogen exposure. A separate validation cohort of roughly 130 different subjects was used in addition to the 666-subject first cohort. The paper's findings and limits, for the study overall: A later analysis lacked HLA typing for the validation cohort, so it scored co-occurrence in that cohort across all 130 or so repertoires. Most TCR sequences were observed very rarely across donors, whereas some public TCRs were present in many individuals. In vitro tests confirmed that a few of the cytomegalovirus-associated TCR beta chains recognize cytomegalovirus antigens. The authors suggested that the approach could potentially be extended to other disease states and immunological phenotypes. In a later analysis, TCRs clustered in the first cohort were found to also tend to co-occur in the 130 or so validation repertoires, with 85% to 95% of cluster scores above 0. The classifier was reported to diagnose cytomegalovirus status with high specificity and sensitivity in both the original cohort and the validation cohort. The study listed 150 to 200 TCR beta chains as associated with cytomegalovirus.

The receptor library was made with the immunoSEQ multiplex PCR assay. Per the source publication's procedure: A statistical classification framework was built to diagnose cytomegalovirus status from the catalog of TCR beta chain sequences. TCRdb's version of the immuneACCESS table is confined to in-frame rearrangements and falls short of the full clone set. An unresolved V gene accounts for under half of the shortfall where checked; the remainder is of unknown origin. V, J and clone size reflect that table, while D and trimming were determined from the DNA. This sample has about 130,000 clones in its table, and around 89% of those were observed once. Of the sample, around 6% falls within the top ten clones. From the cysteine up to the phenylalanine, the CDR3 has a length of 14 residues. Just CDR3 DNA is preserved here, 42 bases in frame from base 1. V gives up 2 bases and J gives up 4 bases, and the segment between their germline ends measures 12 bases. From the germline V gene, CDR1 is MGHRA and CDR2 is YSYEKL.

Donors formed part of the validation cohort, which comprised over a hundred subjects and was distinct from the first cohort of under 850 subjects. The V and J segments used are TRBV4-1 and TRBJ2-7, and TRBD2 may be the D gene, going by 6 matching bases. What was sequenced was PBMCs. The sequence came from a woman in her 30s in good health and CMV-seropositive. The CDR3 reads CASSQTGGVYEQYF. DNA sequence: TGCGCCAGCAGCCAAACTGGCGGGGTGTACGAGCAGTACTTC.